This TCR beta chain derives from a study of CD8+ T cells in alopecia areata. Sample treatment: oral pan-JAK inhibitor, 5-10 mg twice daily. The CDR3 totals 13 residues. Germline V gene sequence: CDR1 MNHEY, CDR2 SMNVEV (reference sequence). With 2 bases removed from V and 2 bases from J, the gap between germline ends came to 5 bases. Extraction of RNA preceded its reverse transcription into cDNA, which served as the sequencing template. Measured with immunoSEQ multiplex PCR; TCRdb has only the in-frame clones, and not every one. The table lists about 180,000 clones, 51% of them singletons. The sequencing here drew on CD8+ T cells sorted from blood, taken between weeks 51 and 52, from a patient treated with tofacitinib. The chain carries TRBV27 and TRBJ2-3; TRBD1 is a possible D gene (5 bases). The receptor's source is a human donor with alopecia areata. The CDR3 bases are TGTGCCAGCAGTTTAGGGGCCACAGATACGCAGTATTTT. Encoded protein: CASSLGATDTQYF.